Below are 25 T cell receptor beta chains sequenced from a single sample in a study of cytomegalovirus exposure and HLA in healthy donors. Using immunoSEQ multiplex PCR, the repertoire was profiled, and TCRdb retains in-frame clones only, with some absent. This sample carries 150,000 to 200,000 clones, around four fifths of them seen once, and the ten largest clones take less than 8.5%. Sequencing was performed on PBMCs. These receptors were taken from a man in his late teens or twenties in good health and CMV-seropositive.

The V gene is TRBV9, the J gene TRBJ1-5; 9 bases are a match to TRBD1. Germline V lookup: CDR1 SGDLS, CDR2 YYNGEE. J was trimmed by 6 bases and V by 3 bases; bases with no gene match: 7. The CDR3 runs to 15 residues. The CDR3 nucleotides read TGTGCCAGCAGCGACATGGACAGGGGTGGTCAGCCCCAGCATTTT. It is translated as CASSDMDRGGQPQHF. The whole variable domain, filled in from reference TRBV9 and TRBJ1-5, reads DSGVTQTPKHLITATGQRVTLRCSPRSGDLSVYWYQQSLDQGLQFLIQYYNGEERAKGNILERFSAQQFPDLHSELNLSSLELGDSALYFCASSDMDRGGQPQHFGDGTRLSIL.

The V gene is TRBV20-1, the J gene TRBJ1-1, with a possible D match to TRBD1 (5 bases). This CDR3 contains 10 residues. V gave up 4 bases and J gave up 8 bases, with 8 bases separating them. Germline V lookup: CDR1 DFQATT, CDR2 SNEGSKA (reference sequence). The DNA for the CDR3 is TGCAGTGCTAAGGGGCGGGAAGCTTTCTTT. Translating gives CSAKGREAFF.

This clone has just a few counts. The V gene is TRBV30, the J gene TRBJ1-2; 7 bases fit TRBD1. Germline CDR1 reads GTSNPN; CDR2 reads SVGIG (reference sequence). V lost 4 bases, J lost 4 bases, and 9 bases stayed unmatched. This CDR3 comprises 14 residues. The CDR3 region is CAWTRDRTTYGYTF. The DNA for the CDR3 is TGTGCCTGGACACGGGACAGAACCACCTATGGCTACACCTTC.

The CDR3 sequence is CASTKRAGDYEQYF. CDR3 nucleotides: TGTGCCAGCACCAAACGGGCAGGGGACTACGAGCAGTACTTC. The rearrangement uses TRBV6-6 and TRBJ2-7; D is possibly TRBD1 (6 bases). This CDR3 region has 14 residues. Germline assignment: CDR1 MNHNY and CDR2 SVGAGI (reference sequence). The ends were cut back, 7 bases at V and 3 bases at J, with 16 bases in the middle.

The chain has TRBV5-1 and TRBJ2-2, with D possibly being TRBD2 (6 bases). Trimming took off 1 base at V and 4 bases at J, with 20 bases between the two ends. Germline V gene lookup returns CDR1 SGHRS and CDR2 YFSETQ. The CDR3 spans 18 residues. CDR3 residues: CASSLSSRGFGSTGELFF. The CDR3 DNA reads as TGCGCCAGCAGCTTGTCTTCACGGGGGTTCGGGTCCACCGGGGAGCTGTTTTTT.

The chain is built from TRBV11-2 and TRBJ2-3; 8 nucleotides agree with TRBD1. CDR3 size: 13 residues. The ends lost 6 bases at V and 4 bases at J; junction bases unmatched: 3. Germline V gene data show CDR1 as SGHAT and CDR2 as FQNNGV. The CDR3 region has the DNA TGTGCCAGCAGGTCGACAGGGGCAGATACGCAGTATTTT. Translated: CASRSTGADTQYF.

The chain links TRBV5-1 to TRBJ2-1; D gene ambiguous. With 0 bases removed from V and 4 bases from J, the gap between germline ends came to 14 bases. The CDR3 length is 16 residues. The germline CDR1 and CDR2 sequences are SGHRS and YFSETQ. The CDR3: CASSLVGIWPYNEQFF. CDR3 in DNA: TGCGCCAGCAGCTTGGTGGGCATTTGGCCTTACAATGAGCAGTTCTTC.

This clone was seen a few times. The chain links TRBV2 to TRBJ2-7; tentative D call: TRBD1 (5 bases). CDR3 size: 13 residues. V lost 3 bases and J 6 bases, leaving 12 bases between the germline ends. Per the germline V gene, CDR1 is SNHLY and CDR2 is FYNNEI. The CDR3 DNA follows: TGTGCCAGCAGTGATCAGGGTATGGCCGAGCAGTACTTC. Protein sequence: CASSDQGMAEQYF.

The V gene is TRBV29-1, the J gene TRBJ2-7, with 8 bases fitting TRBD1. Germline-derived CDR1 and CDR2 are SQVTM and ANQGSEA. With 3 bases clipped from V and 5 bases from J, the junction kept 6 bases outside the gene matches. This CDR3 contains 13 residues. Written as DNA, the CDR3 is TGCAGCGTTGACGGGCCAGGGGGCAACGAGCAGTACTTC. It encodes CSVDGPGGNEQYF.

This chain links TRBV5-1 with TRBJ2-3; 7 bases are shared with TRBD2. CDR1 and CDR2 (germline): SGHRS, YFSETQ. CDR3 length: 17 residues. V lost 2 bases and J lost 4; bases outside the gene matches: 13. The CDR3: CASSLTSSGVRADTQYF. The CDR3 DNA reads TGCGCCAGCAGCTTAACGTCAAGCGGGGTGAGGGCAGATACGCAGTATTTT.

Only a few counts were recorded for this clone. For the CDR3, the DNA is TGTGCCAGCAGAGCGGACAGGGGGCGCGCAGATACGCAGTATTTT. Protein: CASRADRGRADTQYF. The chain recombines TRBV2 with TRBJ2-3; TRBD1 agrees at 11 bases. Germline CDR1 is SNHLY and CDR2 is FYNNEI. Trimming removed 6 bases from V and 4 bases from J; junction bases left unmatched: 6. This CDR3 contains 15 residues.

The J gene is TRBJ2-1, the V gene TRBV7-9, with 7 nucleotides matching TRBD2. The CDR3 loop spans 14 amino acids. Germline V lookup: CDR1 SEHNR, CDR2 FQNEAQ (reference sequence). V was clipped by 7 bases and J by 1 base; unmatched bases: 4. CDR3 protein: CASIDGRSYNEQFF. In DNA form, the CDR3 reads TGTGCCAGCATAGACGGGAGGTCCTACAATGAGCAGTTCTTC.

The J gene is TRBJ2-7, the V gene TRBV27, with TRBD1 matching over 7 bases. CDR1 and CDR2 from the germline V gene are MNHEY and SMNVEV (reference sequence). The CDR3 loop spans 18 amino acids. Trimming cost V 3 bases and J 1 base; bases outside gene matches: 15. The CDR3 nucleotides are TGTGCCAGCAGTTTGGAAAAACTGGGGACAGATCCTTCCTACGAGCAGTACTTC. It encodes CASSLEKLGTDPSYEQYF.

This chain joins TRBV25-1 and TRBJ2-7; tentative D call: TRBD2 (6 bases). Germline CDR1 is MGHDK and CDR2 is SYGVNS. Trimming took off 2 bases at V and 3 bases at J, with 20 bases between the two ends. CDR3 size: 17 residues. This CDR3 reads CASSERPPSGSHYEQYF. CDR3 coding DNA: TGTGCCAGCAGTGAACGCCCGCCCAGCGGGTCCCACTACGAGCAGTACTTC.

The chain uses TRBV10-3 and TRBJ1-2; D possibly corresponds to TRBD1 (5 bases). With 6 bases removed from V and 6 bases from J, the gap between germline ends came to 17 bases. The CDR3 totals 14 residues. Germline values: CDR1 ENHRY, CDR2 SYGVKD. The CDR3 DNA follows: TGTGCCATCAGCGGCCTTACAGGAAGCAATGGCTACACCTTC. Residues: CAISGLTGSNGYTF.

The gene calls are TRBV19 and TRBJ1-5; maybe TRBD1 (6 bases). V lost 7 bases and J lost 8, with 18 bases in between. Germline V gives CDR1 LNHDA, CDR2 SQIVND (reference sequence). The CDR3 is 14 residues long. In DNA, the CDR3 is TGTGCCAGTATTCGGGACAATTCCGAGGAGCCCCAGCATTTT. It encodes CASIRDNSEEPQHF.

This chain links TRBV4-3 with TRBJ2-7, with 10 bases identical to TRBD2. The junction had 5 bases not matched to a gene; V was cut back by 2 bases and J by 4 bases. The CDR3 loop spans 15 amino acids. Germline lookup yields CDR1 LGHNA and CDR2 YSLEER. The CDR3 DNA is TGCGCCAGCAGCCAAACTAGCGGGAAAGGGTACGAGCAGTACTTC. Translation: CASSQTSGKGYEQYF.

V usage is TRBV27 and J usage is TRBJ2-3, with 10 bases that match TRBD1. Germline V gene data show CDR1 as MNHEY and CDR2 as SMNVEV (reference sequence). The CDR3 spans 13 residues. V lost 4 bases to trimming and J lost 7 bases; unmatched junction nucleotides: 2. The CDR3 here is CASSWDRGYTQYF. CDR3 in DNA: TGTGCCAGCAGTTGGGACAGGGGATATACGCAGTATTTT.

The chain carries TRBV28 and TRBJ1-5; 12 nucleotides match TRBD1. V was clipped by 7 bases and J by 2 bases; unmatched bases: 15. Germline V gene data show CDR1 as MDHEN and CDR2 as SYDVKM. There are 19 residues in the CDR3. This chain's CDR3 is CASNLKSGTGGYGNQPQHF. CDR3 bases: TGTGCCAGCAACTTAAAATCCGGGACAGGGGGCTACGGCAATCAGCCCCAGCATTTT.

The table lists this clone with a count of one. The J gene is TRBJ1-5, the V gene TRBV30; D is possibly TRBD1 (6 bases). V was shortened by 1 base and J by 7 bases, with 11 bases between the two germline ends. CDR3 length: 13 amino acids. Germline V CDR1 and CDR2: GTSNPN, SVGIG (reference sequence). CDR3 DNA sequence: TGTGCCTGGAGTGGAACAGGGATACAGCCCCAGCATTTT. Amino acids: CAWSGTGIQPQHF.

The chain carries TRBV5-1 and TRBJ2-7, with 9 nucleotides matching TRBD2. V gave up 4 bases and J gave up 1 base; unmatched junction bases: 6. Germline CDR1 and CDR2: SGHRS and YFSETQ. CDR3 length equals 15 residues. The CDR3 sequence is CASSPRLAASYEQYF. The CDR3 coding sequence is TGCGCCAGCAGCCCTCGACTAGCGGCATCCTACGAGCAGTACTTC.

The rearrangement uses TRBV7-7 and TRBJ1-2, with TRBD1 as a possible D gene (5 bases). Germline lookup yields CDR1 SSHAT and CDR2 FNYEAQ (reference sequence). This CDR3 region has 11 residues. With 10 bases removed from V and 6 bases from J, the gap between germline ends came to 12 bases. CDR3 sequence reads: CATGGINGYTF. The CDR3 nucleotides are TGTGCCACCGGGGGAATAAATGGCTACACCTTC.

This clone was seen more than once but under ten times. The rearrangement uses TRBV19 and TRBJ2-5; no clear D gene. V was cut by 4 bases and J by 2 bases, with 14 bases left in between. CDR1 LNHDA and CDR2 SQIVND come from the germline V gene (reference sequence). This CDR3 has 15 residues. The CDR3 here is CASSRRSMPQETQYF. CDR3 coding DNA: TGTGCCAGTAGTAGGCGGTCAATGCCACAAGAGACCCAGTACTTC.

The chain combines TRBV18 with TRBJ1-4; 9 bases are shared with TRBD1. Germline loops: CDR1 KGHSH, CDR2 LQKENI. After removal of 2 bases from V and 3 bases from J, the junction contained 1 base not matched to a gene. The CDR3 has 15 residues. The DNA for the CDR3 is TGTGCCAGCTCACCAAGGGACAGGGCTAATGAAAAACTGTTTTTT. As protein: CASSPRDRANEKLFF.

The rearrangement links TRBV28 to TRBJ2-7, with D possibly matching TRBD1 (6 bases). CDR3 length: 18 amino acids. The V gene's germline CDR1 is MDHEN and CDR2 SYDVKM. V lost 3 bases and J lost 1, with 22 bases in between. The CDR3 region has the DNA TGTGCCAGCAGTTTCGGCAAGTCTGCAGGGGTTATTTCCTACGAGCAGTACTTC. Its translation is CASSFGKSAGVISYEQYF.